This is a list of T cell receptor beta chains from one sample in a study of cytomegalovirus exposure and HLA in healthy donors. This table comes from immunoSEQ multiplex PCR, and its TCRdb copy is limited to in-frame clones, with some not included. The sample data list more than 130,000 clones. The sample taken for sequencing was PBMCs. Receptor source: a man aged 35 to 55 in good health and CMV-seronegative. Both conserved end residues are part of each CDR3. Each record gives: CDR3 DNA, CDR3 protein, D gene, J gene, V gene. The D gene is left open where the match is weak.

TGTGCCAGCAGCATCGACAGGCCCTACGAGCAGTACTTC | CASSIDRPYEQYF | - | TRBJ2-7 | TRBV7-2
TGTGCCAGCAGTAGGGGACTTTCCTACGAGCAGTACTTC | CASSRGLSYEQYF | - | TRBJ2-7 | TRBV6-1
TGCGCCAGCAGCGCAGGGACAGGGGTAACAGATACGCAGTATTTT | CASSAGTGVTDTQYF | TRBD1 | TRBJ2-3 | TRBV5-1
TGTGCCAGCAGCCGGAGAGGGGGGGCCTACAATGAGCAGTTCTTC | CASSRRGGAYNEQFF | - | TRBJ2-1 | TRBV5-4
TGTGCCAGCACCGACTACTTCCAAGAGACCCAGTACTTC | CASTDYFQETQYF | - | TRBJ2-5 | TRBV25-1
TGTGCCAGCAGTCGTCACAGGGGGGATGAAGCTTTCTTT | CASSRHRGDEAFF | TRBD1 | TRBJ1-1 | TRBV6-1
TGTGCCAGCAGTTCACTAGCGGGGGGGCTAATAGCGCAGTATTTT | CASSSLAGGLIAQYF | TRBD2 | TRBJ2-3 | TRBV6-5
TGTGCCAGCAGCTCTTACAAAACCGGAGACCCTGGAAACACCATATATTTT | CASSSYKTGDPGNTIYF | - | TRBJ1-3 | TRBV5-4
TGTGCCACCACGTTTGCAGGCTATAATTCACCCCTCCACTTT | CATTFAGYNSPLHF | - | TRBJ1-6 | TRBV2
TGTGCCAGCAGCTTGGGGCTAGACCCCTACGAGCAGTACTTC | CASSLGLDPYEQYF | - | TRBJ2-7 | TRBV5-6
TGTGCCAGCAGTGATCGGACCGGAGCGGGTGAGCAGTACTTC | CASSDRTGAGEQYF | - | TRBJ2-7 | TRBV2
TGCGCCAGCAGCTTGGGGTTGCGGGGGGCAATCAATGAGCAGTTCTTC | CASSLGLRGAINEQFF | TRBD2 | TRBJ2-1 | TRBV5-1
TGTGCCAGCAGGGGGGCGTCCGGAAACACCATATATTTT | CASRGASGNTIYF | - | TRBJ1-3 | TRBV6-1
TGTGCCAGCAGTCGGTCAAACACTGAAGCTTTCTTT | CASSRSNTEAFF | - | TRBJ1-1 | TRBV2
TGTGCCAGTAGTAACATGAACACCGGGGAGCTGTTTTTT | CASSNMNTGELFF | - | TRBJ2-2 | TRBV19
TGTGCCAGCAGCTTGGGACAGGGATGGGCCGGGGAGCTGTTTTTT | CASSLGQGWAGELFF | TRBD1 | TRBJ2-2 | TRBV5-8
TGTGCCAGCGTTGACAGTTTCTCCTACGAGCAGTACTTC | CASVDSFSYEQYF | - | TRBJ2-7 | TRBV6-1
TGTGCCAGCAGCTTACGGACAGGAAACAATCAGCCCCAGCATTTT | CASSLRTGNNQPQHF | TRBD1 | TRBJ1-5 | TRBV7-8
TGTGCCAGCAGTGAGTGGGACAGGGGTCCCTACGAGCAGTACTTC | CASSEWDRGPYEQYF | TRBD1 | TRBJ2-7 | TRBV6-1
TGCGCCAGCAGCTCGCGGGGGGGAGATACGCAGTATTTT | CASSSRGGDTQYF | TRBD2 | TRBJ2-3 | TRBV4-3
TGTGCCAGCAGTTTCGCGGGGGCCGGTATTGAGACCCAGTACTTC | CASSFAGAGIETQYF | - | TRBJ2-5 | TRBV27
TGTGCCAGCAGCTTTTACAAGGGGGCGCAGGGCGAGCAGTACTTC | CASSFYKGAQGEQYF | TRBD1 | TRBJ2-7 | TRBV7-2
TGTGCCAGCAGCTTAGAATTCGGGACAGGGGAGACCCAGTACTTC | CASSLEFGTGETQYF | TRBD1 | TRBJ2-5 | TRBV7-6
TGTGCCAGCAGCCAGGGACAGGGGGCTGAAGGCTACACCTTC | CASSQGQGAEGYTF | TRBD1 | TRBJ1-2 | TRBV6-5
TGTGCCAGTAGTATCACAGGGCAAAGGGAGCTGTTTTTT | CASSITGQRELFF | - | TRBJ2-2 | TRBV19
TGTGCCAGCAGTGAGGGCAGGGGCCACGGTCAGCCCCAGCATTTT | CASSEGRGHGQPQHF | - | TRBJ1-5 | TRBV2
TGTGCCAGCAGTCCCCACAGGGAGACTGAAGCTTTCTTT | CASSPHRETEAFF | - | TRBJ1-1 | TRBV7-3
TGCGCCAGCAGCTCCGGACAGGGGGGCTACGAGCAGTACTTC | CASSSGQGGYEQYF | TRBD1 | TRBJ2-7 | TRBV5-1
TGTGCCGTCCCAGGGGGCGGTGGCTACACCTTC | CAVPGGGGYTF | TRBD1 | TRBJ1-2 | TRBV30
TGTGCCAGCAGCCCCCGGGACAGGAGAACGAGCACAGATACGCAGTATTTT | CASSPRDRRTSTDTQYF | TRBD1 | TRBJ2-3 | TRBV5-6
TGTGCCAGCAGCCGTGACCCGGGGGGATCCTACGAGCAGTACTTC | CASSRDPGGSYEQYF | TRBD2 | TRBJ2-7 | TRBV7-2
TGTGCCAGCAGCCAAGATAGGCAGGGACTAGAGCAGTTCTTC | CASSQDRQGLEQFF | TRBD2 | TRBJ2-1 | TRBV4-2
TGTGCCAGCAGTTACTCGATGAGGGGGAACTATGGCTACACCTTC | CASSYSMRGNYGYTF | - | TRBJ1-2 | TRBV6-6
TGTGCCAGCAGAGGGACTAGCGGGGGCTACGAGCAGTACTTC | CASRGTSGGYEQYF | TRBD2 | TRBJ2-7 | TRBV7-2
TGTGCCAGTAGGCAGGGGTCACGAAATCAGCCCCAGCATTTT | CASRQGSRNQPQHF | - | TRBJ1-5 | TRBV19
TGCGCCAGCAGCCCCGGACAGGGGGCGCGGTCACCCCTCCACTTT | CASSPGQGARSPLHF | TRBD1 | TRBJ1-6 | TRBV5-1
TGCAGCGTTGGGTCAGGTGGTAATCAGCCCCAGCATTTT | CSVGSGGNQPQHF | - | TRBJ1-5 | TRBV29-1
TGTGCCAGCACGCCGTCCCGGGACAGGGGTCATACCTACGAGCAGTACTTC | CASTPSRDRGHTYEQYF | TRBD1 | TRBJ2-7 | TRBV2
TGTGCCAGCAGCTTATCTGAGATGAACACTGAAGCTTTCTTT | CASSLSEMNTEAFF | - | TRBJ1-1 | TRBV11-3
TGTGCCAGCTCACCAACAACAGGGAGCACTGAAGCTTTCTTT | CASSPTTGSTEAFF | - | TRBJ1-1 | TRBV18
TGTGCCACCAGCAGAGATTACGGGGGGCCATTAGTCTATGGCTACACCTTC | CATSRDYGGPLVYGYTF | - | TRBJ1-2 | TRBV15
TGTGCCAGCAGTCTCGGACTAGCACACAATGAGCAGTTCTTC | CASSLGLAHNEQFF | TRBD2 | TRBJ2-1 | TRBV7-6